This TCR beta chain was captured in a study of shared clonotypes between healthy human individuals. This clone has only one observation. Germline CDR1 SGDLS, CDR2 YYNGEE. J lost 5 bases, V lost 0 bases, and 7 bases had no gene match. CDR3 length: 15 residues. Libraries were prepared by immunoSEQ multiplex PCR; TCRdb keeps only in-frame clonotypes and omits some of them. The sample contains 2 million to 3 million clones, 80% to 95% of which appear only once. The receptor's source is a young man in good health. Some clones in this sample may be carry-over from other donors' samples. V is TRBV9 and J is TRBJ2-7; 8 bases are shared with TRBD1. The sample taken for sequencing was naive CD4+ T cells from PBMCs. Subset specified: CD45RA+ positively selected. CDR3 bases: TGTGCCAGCAGCGTAGATCGGACAGGGTGGAACGAGCAGTACTTC. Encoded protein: CASSVDRTGWNEQYF.